This record covers a single T cell receptor beta chain. This sample was included in a study of T cell changes during pregnancy in multiple sclerosis. Profiled with immunoSEQ multiplex PCR; TCRdb holds only in-frame clones, not every one. Seen here are about 60,000 clones, roughly 92% observed once, and the top ten hold about 0.9%. The CDR3 is 13 amino acids. Trimming shortened V by 6 bases and J by 2 bases, and 10 bases separated the two germline ends. Per the germline V gene, CDR1 is SNHLY and CDR2 is FYNNEI. The source material was peripheral blood, sampled in the first trimester of pregnancy. The sequence was collected from a female donor with multiple sclerosis, enrolled in a pregnancy study. The chain couples TRBV2 to TRBJ1-2, with D maybe TRBD1 (6 bases). The CDR3 protein is CASSEQGNYGYTF. The CDR3 DNA sequence: TGTGCCAGCAGCGAACAGGGCAACTATGGCTACACCTTC. Together with reference TRBV2 and TRBJ1-2, the CDR3 gives the full variable domain: EPEVTQTPSHQVTQMGQEVILRCVPISNHLYFYWYRQILGQKVEFLVSFYNNEISEKSEIFDDQFSVERPDGSNFTLKIRSTKLEDSAMYFCASSEQGNYGYTFGSGTRLTVV.